This T cell receptor (beta chain) was identified during a study of CD8 T cells in Susac syndrome. Random hexamers were used to reverse transcribe the RNA input (about 0.5 to 1 ug). TCRdb recomputed calls from the immunoSEQ multiplex PCR reads with MiXCR, one row per CDR3 protein. The data hold approximately 130,000 distinct CDR3 sequences, with 90% to 95% observed a single time. The CDR3 runs 16 residues. Trimming cost V 4 bases and J 2 bases, with 17 bases left between them. Negative magnetic isolation gave CD8+ and CD4+ cells; FACS enriched CD8+ TEMRA. Sequences were obtained from CD8+ T cells from PBMCs. The clonotype originates from a human donor with multiple sclerosis. The rearrangement links TRBV12-3 or TRBV12-4 to TRBJ1-1, with a tentative D call TRBD1 (5 bases). The CDR3: CASSSLHGDGNTEAFF. The CDR3 nucleotides are TGTGCCAGCAGTTCCCTTCATGGGGACGGAAACACTGAAGCTTTCTTT.